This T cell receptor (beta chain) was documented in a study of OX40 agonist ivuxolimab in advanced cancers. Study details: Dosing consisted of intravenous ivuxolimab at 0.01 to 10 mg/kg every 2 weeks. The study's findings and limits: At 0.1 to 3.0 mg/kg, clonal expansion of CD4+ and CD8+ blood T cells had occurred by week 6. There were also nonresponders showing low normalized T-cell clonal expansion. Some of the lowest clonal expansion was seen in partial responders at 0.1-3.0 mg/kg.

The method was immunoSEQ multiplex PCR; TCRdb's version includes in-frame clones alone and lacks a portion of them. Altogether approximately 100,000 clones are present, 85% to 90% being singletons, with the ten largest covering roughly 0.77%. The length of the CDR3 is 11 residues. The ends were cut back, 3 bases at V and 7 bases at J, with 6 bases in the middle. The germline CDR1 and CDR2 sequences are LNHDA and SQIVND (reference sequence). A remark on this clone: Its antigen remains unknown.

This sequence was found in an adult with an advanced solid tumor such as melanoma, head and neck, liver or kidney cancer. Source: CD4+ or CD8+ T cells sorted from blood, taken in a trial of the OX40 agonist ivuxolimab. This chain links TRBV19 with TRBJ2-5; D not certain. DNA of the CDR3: TGTGCCAGTAGTATTTCTGGGACCCAGTACTTC. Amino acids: CASSISGTQYF.